These 6 T cell receptor beta chains share one sample of origin, sequenced in a study of blood T cell repertoires in COVID-19. The protocol was immunoSEQ multiplex PCR, while the TCRdb copy is restricted to in-frame clones and leaves out a portion. The table includes approximately 220,000 clones, around 88% detected once. The sample consisted of PBMCs or T cells enriched from blood (not recorded which). The receptor source for this set is a woman aged 25-40 years who had been exposed to COVID-19.

The chain recombines TRBV14 with TRBJ1-2; D remains unclear. In germline, CDR1 is SGHDN, CDR2 FVKESK. With 1 base removed from V and 8 bases from J, the gap between germline ends came to 11 bases. This CDR3 has 13 residues. CDR3 coding DNA: TGTGCCAGCAGCCAAGGCCTCACATGGGGCTACACCTTC. Translation gives CASSQGLTWGYTF.

V is TRBV4-2 and J is TRBJ1-2, with 7 nucleotides matching TRBD1. In germline, CDR1 is LGHNA, CDR2 YNFKEQ. Trimming took 1 base from V and 0 from J; bases not matched to a gene: 8. CDR3 size: 17 residues. The CDR3 spells CASSQALQGFPNYGYTF. The CDR3 coding sequence is TGTGCCAGCAGCCAAGCTTTACAGGGGTTCCCTAACTATGGCTACACCTTC.

This clone was seen a few times. This chain uses TRBV11-2 with TRBJ1-5, with D maybe TRBD1 (5 bases). The V end lost 1 base, the J end lost 6 bases, and 16 bases lay between the germline ends. The CDR3 consists of 16 residues. Germline lookup yields CDR1 SGHAT and CDR2 FQNNGV. The CDR3 sequence is CASSLGVGARGQPQHF. Here the CDR3 DNA reads TGTGCCAGCAGCTTAGGGGTAGGGGCGCGGGGTCAGCCCCAGCATTTT.

In its sample, this clone was seen once. The chain recombines TRBV9 with TRBJ1-4; possibly TRBD1 for D (5 bases). CDR1 and CDR2 (germline): SGDLS, YYNGEE. The CDR3 totals 14 residues. V lost 3 bases and J 5 bases, leaving 11 bases between the germline ends. The CDR3 bases are TGTGCCAGCAGCGGGGGGGATGAGAATGAAAAACTGTTTTTT. Its translation is CASSGGDENEKLFF. Full variable domain (missing parts from reference TRBV9 and TRBJ1-4): DSGVTQTPKHLITATGQRVTLRCSPRSGDLSVYWYQQSLDQGLQFLIQYYNGEERAKGNILERFSAQQFPDLHSELNLSSLELGDSALYFCASSGGDENEKLFFGSGTQLSVL.

This clone was seen only a few times. The chain employs TRBV12-5 and TRBJ1-6; D not certain. The CDR3 length is 16 residues. CDR1 and CDR2 from the germline V gene are LGHNT and FRNRAP. V lost 2 bases and J lost 4, with 12 bases in between. The CDR3: CASGLFGAGYNSPLHF. The CDR3 DNA reads TGTGCTAGTGGTTTGTTCGGCGCGGGGTATAATTCACCCCTCCACTTT.

This chain joins TRBV14 and TRBJ2-7, with D perhaps TRBD1 (6 bases). Germline assignment: CDR1 SGHDN and CDR2 FVKESK. Trimming cost V 5 bases and J 2 bases, with 19 bases left between them. CDR3 length: 16 amino acids. The CDR3 DNA follows: TGTGCCAGCAGCGGGACGGCAGGGACAATTACCTACGAGCAGTACTTC. It is translated as CASSGTAGTITYEQYF.